Listed below are T cell receptor beta chains from one sample, sequenced in a study of cytomegalovirus exposure and HLA in healthy donors. Clones were read by immunoSEQ multiplex PCR, and TCRdb kept only the in-frame ones, dropping some. The repertoire holds about 31,000 clones, with approximately 90% as singletons. Sequenced material: PBMCs. These receptor sequences come from a boy between 10 and 17 years old in good health and CMV-seronegative. Each CDR3 is given with its conserved first and last residue. A D gene is named only where the DNA matches it firmly. Clone sizes are given selectively: once, few, many, or a class where the clone is expanded.

V: TRBV9
J: TRBJ2-1
D: NA
size: NA
CDR3: CASSVAADNEQFF
DNA: TGTGCCAGCAGCGTGGCGGCTGACAATGAGCAGTTCTTC

V: TRBV5-1
J: TRBJ1-4
D: TRBD1
size: NA
CDR3: CASSLGDRGTNEKLFF
DNA: TGCGCCAGCAGCTTGGGGGACAGGGGGACTAATGAAAAACTGTTTTTT

V: TRBV7-7
J: TRBJ2-1
D: TRBD1
size: once
CDR3: CASSLDGTDYNEQFF
DNA: TGTGCCAGCAGCTTAGATGGGACAGATTACAATGAGCAGTTCTTC

V: TRBV5-1
J: TRBJ2-5
D: TRBD1
size: NA
CDR3: CASSLDRVLGETQYF
DNA: TGCGCCAGCAGCTTAGACAGGGTCTTAGGGGAGACCCAGTACTTC

V: TRBV29-1
J: TRBJ1-1
D: NA
size: NA
CDR3: CSVSRLGRDLGTEAFF
DNA: TGCAGCGTTTCAAGACTTGGACGGGATTTAGGCACTGAAGCTTTCTTT

V: TRBV11-2
J: TRBJ2-1
D: TRBD2
size: NA
CDR3: CASSPLGTSGGWDEQFF
DNA: TGTGCCAGCAGCCCTCTCGGGACTAGCGGGGGTTGGGATGAGCAGTTCTTC

V: TRBV7-3
J: TRBJ2-5
D: NA
size: once
CDR3: CASSLGVGTRETQYF
DNA: TGTGCCAGCAGCTTAGGGGTGGGGACACGAGAGACCCAGTACTTC

V: TRBV5-5
J: TRBJ2-1
D: TRBD2
size: once
CDR3: CASSLAGDAYNEQFF
DNA: TGTGCCAGCAGCTTAGCGGGGGACGCCTACAATGAGCAGTTCTTC

V: TRBV6-1
J: TRBJ2-7
D: NA
size: NA
CDR3: CAAGKLIYEQYF
DNA: TGTGCGGCGGGGAAGTTAATTTACGAGCAGTACTTC

V: TRBV5-5
J: TRBJ1-5
D: NA
size: NA
CDR3: CASSFRTASNQPQHF
DNA: TGTGCCAGCAGCTTTAGGACAGCGAGCAATCAGCCCCAGCATTTT

V: TRBV5-1
J: TRBJ2-7
D: NA
size: NA
CDR3: CASSLGGASYYEQYF
DNA: TGCGCCAGCAGCTTGGGTGGCGCTAGCTACTACGAGCAGTACTTC